This T cell receptor (beta chain) was recovered during a study of beta chain features in type 1 diabetes. What was sequenced were expressed TCRB transcripts, since all of the isolated RNA had been reverse transcribed. Only in-frame clones appear in the TCRdb table, and some are missing; sequencing was by immunoSEQ multiplex PCR. In the table there are 200,000 to 250,000 clones, less than 35% of which are singletons. V lost 9 bases and J 3 bases, leaving 9 bases between the germline ends. This CDR3 is built from 12 residues. Germline loops: CDR1 LGHNT, CDR2 FRNRAP. V gene TRBV12-5 combines with J gene TRBJ1-5; D might be TRBD1 (6 bases). The clonotype comes from a man aged 25 to 40 in good health. Material for sequencing was central memory CD4+ T cells from blood. The CDR3 DNA sequence: TGTGCTAGCAGGGGTTCCAATCAGCCCCAGCATTTT. Protein product: CASRGSNQPQHF.